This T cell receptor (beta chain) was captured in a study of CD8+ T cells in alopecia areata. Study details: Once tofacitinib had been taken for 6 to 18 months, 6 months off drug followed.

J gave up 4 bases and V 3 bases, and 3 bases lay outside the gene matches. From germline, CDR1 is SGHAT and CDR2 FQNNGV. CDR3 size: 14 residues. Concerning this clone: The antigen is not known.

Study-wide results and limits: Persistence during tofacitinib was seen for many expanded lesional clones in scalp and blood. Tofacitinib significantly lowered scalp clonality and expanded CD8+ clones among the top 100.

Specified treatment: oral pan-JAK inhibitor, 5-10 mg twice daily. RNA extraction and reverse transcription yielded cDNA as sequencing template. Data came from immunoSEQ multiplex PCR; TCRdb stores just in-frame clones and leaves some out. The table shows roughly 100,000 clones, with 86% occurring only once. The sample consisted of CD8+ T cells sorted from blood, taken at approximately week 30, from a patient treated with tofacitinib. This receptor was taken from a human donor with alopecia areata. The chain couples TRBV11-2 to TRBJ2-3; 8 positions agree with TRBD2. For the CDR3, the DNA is TGTGCCAGCAGCTTGCAGCGGGGGCCAGATACGCAGTATTTT. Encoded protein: CASSLQRGPDTQYF.